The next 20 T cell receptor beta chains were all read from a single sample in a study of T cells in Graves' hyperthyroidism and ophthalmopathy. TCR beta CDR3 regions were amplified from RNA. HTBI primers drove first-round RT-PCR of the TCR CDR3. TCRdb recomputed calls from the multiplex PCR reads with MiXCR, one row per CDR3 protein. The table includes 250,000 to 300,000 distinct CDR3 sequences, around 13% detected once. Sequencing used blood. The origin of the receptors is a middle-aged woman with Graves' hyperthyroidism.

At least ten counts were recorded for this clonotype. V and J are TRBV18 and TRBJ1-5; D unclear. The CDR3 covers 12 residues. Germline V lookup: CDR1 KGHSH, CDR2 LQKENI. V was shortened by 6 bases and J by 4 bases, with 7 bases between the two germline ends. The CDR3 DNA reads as TGTGCCAGCTCCCAATTGAATCAGCCCCAGCATTTT. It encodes CASSQLNQPQHF. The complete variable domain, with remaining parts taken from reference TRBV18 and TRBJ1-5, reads NAGVMQNPRHLVRRRGQEARLRCSPMKGHSHVYWYRQLPEEGLKFMVYLQKENIIDESGMPKERFSAEFPKEGPSILRIQQVVRGDSAAYFCASSQLNQPQHFGDGTRLSIL.

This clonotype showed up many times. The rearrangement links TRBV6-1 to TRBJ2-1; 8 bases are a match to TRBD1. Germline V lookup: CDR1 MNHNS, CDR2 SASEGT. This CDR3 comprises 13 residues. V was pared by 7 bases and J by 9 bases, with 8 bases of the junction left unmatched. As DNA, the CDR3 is TGTGCCAGCACAGGGGGCGGATATGGTGAGCAGTTCTTC. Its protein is CASTGGGYGEQFF.

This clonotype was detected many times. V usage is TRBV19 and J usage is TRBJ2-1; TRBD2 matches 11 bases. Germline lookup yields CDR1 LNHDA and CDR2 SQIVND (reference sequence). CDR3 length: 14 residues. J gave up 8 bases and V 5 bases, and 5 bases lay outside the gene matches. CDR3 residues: CASSHLAGGHEQFF. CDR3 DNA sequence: TGTGCCAGTAGTCACCTAGCGGGAGGTCATGAGCAGTTCTTC.

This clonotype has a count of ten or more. In DNA form, the CDR3 reads TGTGCCAGCAGCGAGAGGGGGCGGGATTCACCCCTCCACTTT. Its translation: CASSERGRDSPLHF. The chain couples TRBV9 to TRBJ1-6, with 7 bases lining up with TRBD1. CDR1 is SGDLS, CDR2 YYNGEE, per germline. This CDR3 has 14 residues. J lost 8 bases, V lost 3 bases, and 5 bases had no gene match.

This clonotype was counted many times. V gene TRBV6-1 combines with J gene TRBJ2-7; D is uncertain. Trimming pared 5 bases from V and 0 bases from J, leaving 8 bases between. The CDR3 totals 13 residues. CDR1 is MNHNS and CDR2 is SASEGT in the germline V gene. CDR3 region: CASSTSVSYEQYF. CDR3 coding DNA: TGTGCCAGCAGTACGAGCGTCTCCTACGAGCAGTACTTC.

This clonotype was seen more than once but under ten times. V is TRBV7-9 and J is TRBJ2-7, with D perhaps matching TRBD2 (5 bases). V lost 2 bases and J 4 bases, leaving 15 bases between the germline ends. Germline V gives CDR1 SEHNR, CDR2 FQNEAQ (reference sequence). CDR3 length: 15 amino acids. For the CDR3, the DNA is TGTGCCAGCAGCTTACACGAGGGCCCCGAATACGAGCAGTACTTC. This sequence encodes CASSLHEGPEYEQYF.

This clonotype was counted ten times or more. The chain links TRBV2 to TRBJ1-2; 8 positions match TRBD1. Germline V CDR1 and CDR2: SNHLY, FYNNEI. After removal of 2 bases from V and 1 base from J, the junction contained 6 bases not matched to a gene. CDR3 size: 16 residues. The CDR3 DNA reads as TGTGCCAGCAGTGAATTTTGGACAGGGATTAACTATGGCTACACCTTC. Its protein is CASSEFWTGINYGYTF.

The CDR3 DNA is TGCGCCAGCAGTGAACACCTGTGCAATCAGCCCCAGCATTTT. Protein product: CASSEHLCNQPQHF. This chain joins TRBV10-1 and TRBJ1-5; no clear D gene. Germline CDR1 is WNHNN and CDR2 is SYGVQD (reference sequence). The V gene lost 3 bases and the J gene lost 2 bases, with 8 bases spanning the gap. This CDR3 is 14 amino acids long.

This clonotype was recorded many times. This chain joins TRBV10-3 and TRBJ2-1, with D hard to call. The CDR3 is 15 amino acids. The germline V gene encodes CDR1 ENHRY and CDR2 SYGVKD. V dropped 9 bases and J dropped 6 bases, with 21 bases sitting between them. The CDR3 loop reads CAISQESTLSNEQFF. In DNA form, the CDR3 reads TGTGCCATAAGTCAGGAATCGACTCTCTCCAATGAGCAGTTCTTC.

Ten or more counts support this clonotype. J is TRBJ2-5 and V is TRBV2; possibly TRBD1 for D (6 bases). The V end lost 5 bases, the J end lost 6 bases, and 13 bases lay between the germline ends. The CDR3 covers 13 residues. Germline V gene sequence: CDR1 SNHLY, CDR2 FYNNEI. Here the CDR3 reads CASSNSGVKTQYF. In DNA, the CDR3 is TGTGCCAGCAGTAACTCAGGGGTCAAGACCCAGTACTTC.

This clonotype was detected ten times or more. CDR3 sequence (DNA): TGTGCCATCAGGGACAGTGCTCAAGAGACCCAGTACTTC. It is translated as CAIRDSAQETQYF. V usage is TRBV10-3 and J usage is TRBJ2-5, with D maybe TRBD1 (6 bases). Germline assignment: CDR1 ENHRY and CDR2 SYGVKD. The CDR3 spans 13 residues. With 6 bases removed from V and 2 bases from J, the gap between germline ends came to 10 bases.

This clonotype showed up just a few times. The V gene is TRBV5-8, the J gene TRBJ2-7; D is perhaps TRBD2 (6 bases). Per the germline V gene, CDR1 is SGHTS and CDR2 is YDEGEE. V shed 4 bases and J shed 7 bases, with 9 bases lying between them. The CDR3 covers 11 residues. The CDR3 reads CASSPGREQYF. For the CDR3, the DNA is TGTGCCAGCAGCCCTGGGAGGGAGCAGTACTTC.

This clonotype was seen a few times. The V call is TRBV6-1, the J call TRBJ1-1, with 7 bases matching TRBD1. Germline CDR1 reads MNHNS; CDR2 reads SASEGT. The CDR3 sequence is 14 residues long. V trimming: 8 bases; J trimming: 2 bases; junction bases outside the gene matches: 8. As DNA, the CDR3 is TGTGCCAGCGGTGCCGAGGGGGCAAACACTGAAGCTTTCTTT. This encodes CASGAEGANTEAFF.

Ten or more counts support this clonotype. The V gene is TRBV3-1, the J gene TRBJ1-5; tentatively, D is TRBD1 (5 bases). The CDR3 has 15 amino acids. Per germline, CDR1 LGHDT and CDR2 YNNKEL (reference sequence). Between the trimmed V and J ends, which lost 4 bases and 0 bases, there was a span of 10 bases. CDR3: CASSRTIDSNQPQHF. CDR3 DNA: TGTGCCAGCAGCCGGACAATTGATAGCAATCAGCCCCAGCATTTT.

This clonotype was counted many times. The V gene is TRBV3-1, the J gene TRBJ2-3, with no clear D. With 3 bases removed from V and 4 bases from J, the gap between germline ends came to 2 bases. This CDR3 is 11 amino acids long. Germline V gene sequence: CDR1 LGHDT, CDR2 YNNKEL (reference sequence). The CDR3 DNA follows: TGTGCCAGCAGCCATGCAGATACGCAGTATTTT. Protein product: CASSHADTQYF.

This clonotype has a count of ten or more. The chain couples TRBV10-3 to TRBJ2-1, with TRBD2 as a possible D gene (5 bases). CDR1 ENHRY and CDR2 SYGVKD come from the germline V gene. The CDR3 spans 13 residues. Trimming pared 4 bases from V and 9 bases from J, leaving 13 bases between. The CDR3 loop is CAISGRTEGEQFF. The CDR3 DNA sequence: TGTGCCATCAGTGGGCGGACCGAGGGTGAGCAGTTCTTC.

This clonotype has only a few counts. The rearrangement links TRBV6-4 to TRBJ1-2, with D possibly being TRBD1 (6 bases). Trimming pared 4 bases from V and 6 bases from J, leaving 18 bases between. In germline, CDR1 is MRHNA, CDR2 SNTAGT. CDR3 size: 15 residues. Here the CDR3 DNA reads TGTGCCAGCAGTGTGGACAGAAACACCAGGGATGGCTACACCTTC. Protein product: CASSVDRNTRDGYTF.

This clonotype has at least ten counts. The CDR3, as DNA: TGTGCCAGCAGTTACGCGGGGGCTAATTCACCCCTCCACTTT. It yields the protein CASSYAGANSPLHF. The chain uses TRBV6-5 and TRBJ1-6; a weak D match, TRBD1 (6 bases). Germline CDR1 is MNHEY and CDR2 is SVGAGI. This CDR3 has 14 residues. Trimming left V 2 bases short and J 6 bases short, with 8 bases between.

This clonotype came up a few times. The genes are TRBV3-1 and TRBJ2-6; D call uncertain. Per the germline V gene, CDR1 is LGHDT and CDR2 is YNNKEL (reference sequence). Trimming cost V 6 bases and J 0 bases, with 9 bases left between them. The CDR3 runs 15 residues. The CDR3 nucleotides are TGTGCCAGCAGTCCCCGGCACTCTGGGGCCAACGTCCTGACTTTC. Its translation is CASSPRHSGANVLTF.

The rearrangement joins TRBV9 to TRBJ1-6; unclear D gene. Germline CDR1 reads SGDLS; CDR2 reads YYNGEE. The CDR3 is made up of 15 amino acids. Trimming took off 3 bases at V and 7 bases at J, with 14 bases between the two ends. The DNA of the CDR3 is TGTGCCAGCAGCGCGACGGCAGGCGTGAATTCACCCCTCCACTTT. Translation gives CASSATAGVNSPLHF.